This T cell receptor beta chain came from a study of vaccination and CD4 T cells after COVID-19. Study-wide background: Post-diagnosis, post-COVID samples were collected after a median approximately 97 days, ranging 35 to 161.

Notes on this clonotype: What it recognizes is unknown.

Treatment in this sample: roughly 10-day PBMC culture with coronavirus spike peptide pools or control peptides (ViraFEST assay). Once cultured around 10 days, CD4+ T cells underwent isolation by negative selection. CD4+ T cells that had been cultured provided DNA sequenced with the Oncomine TCR Beta short-read assay. DNA came from CD4+ T cells after culture. TCRdb redid the calling of the PCR reads with MiXCR, one entry per CDR3 protein. The sample shows around 17,000 distinct CDR3 sequences, around 45% of them seen only once. J lost 6 bases, V lost 5 bases, and 7 bases had no gene match. The CDR3 has 13 residues. Germline V gene lookup returns CDR1 DFQATT and CDR2 SNEGSKA (reference sequence).

This specimen consisted of CD4+ T cells from blood, cultured in vitro, obtained before SARS-CoV-2 vaccination. This chain uses TRBV20-1 with TRBJ1-1, with 9 bases that match TRBD1. The sequence was obtained from a human donor who had recovered from COVID-19. CDR3 amino acids: CSAGTGGWAEAFF. CDR3 DNA sequence: TGCAGTGCTGGTACAGGGGGCTGGGCTGAAGCTTTCTTT.